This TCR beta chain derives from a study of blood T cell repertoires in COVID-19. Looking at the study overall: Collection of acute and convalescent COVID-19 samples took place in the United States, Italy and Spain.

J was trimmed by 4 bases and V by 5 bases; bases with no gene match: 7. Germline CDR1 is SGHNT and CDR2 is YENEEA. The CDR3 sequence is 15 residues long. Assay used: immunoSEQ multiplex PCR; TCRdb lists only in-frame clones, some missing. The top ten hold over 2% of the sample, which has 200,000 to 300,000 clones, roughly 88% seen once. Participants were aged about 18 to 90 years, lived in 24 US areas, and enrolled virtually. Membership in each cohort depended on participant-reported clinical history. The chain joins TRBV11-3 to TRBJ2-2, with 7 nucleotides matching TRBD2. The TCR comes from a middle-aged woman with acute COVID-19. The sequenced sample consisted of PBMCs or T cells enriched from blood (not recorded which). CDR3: CASSPGGAPTGELFF. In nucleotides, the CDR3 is TGTGCCAGCAGCCCGGGGGGTGCCCCCACCGGGGAGCTGTTTTTT.